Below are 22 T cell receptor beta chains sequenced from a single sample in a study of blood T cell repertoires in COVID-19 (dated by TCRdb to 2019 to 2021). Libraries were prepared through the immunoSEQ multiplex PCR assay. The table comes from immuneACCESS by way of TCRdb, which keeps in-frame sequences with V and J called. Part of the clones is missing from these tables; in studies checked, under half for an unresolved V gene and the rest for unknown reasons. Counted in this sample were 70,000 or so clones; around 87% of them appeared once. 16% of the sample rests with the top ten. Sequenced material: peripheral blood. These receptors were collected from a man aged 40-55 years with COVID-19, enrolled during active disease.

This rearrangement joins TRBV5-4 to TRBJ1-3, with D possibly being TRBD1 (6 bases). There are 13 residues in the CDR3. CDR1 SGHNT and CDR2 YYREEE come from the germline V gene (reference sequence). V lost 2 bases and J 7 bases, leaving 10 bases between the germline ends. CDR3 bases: TGTGCCAGCAGCTTCACAGGGTTTAACACCATATATTTT. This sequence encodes CASSFTGFNTIYF.

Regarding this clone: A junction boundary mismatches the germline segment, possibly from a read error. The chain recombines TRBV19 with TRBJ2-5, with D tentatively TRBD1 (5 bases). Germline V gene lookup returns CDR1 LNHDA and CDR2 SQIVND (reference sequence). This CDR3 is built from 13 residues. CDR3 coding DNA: TGTGCCAGTAGTATCGGCAGGGAAGAGGCCCAGTACTTC. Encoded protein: CASSIGREEAQYF.

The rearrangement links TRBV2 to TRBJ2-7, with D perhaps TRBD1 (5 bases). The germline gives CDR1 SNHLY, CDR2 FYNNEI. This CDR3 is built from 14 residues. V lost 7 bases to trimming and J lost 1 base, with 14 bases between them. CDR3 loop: CASTPGQGSYEQYF. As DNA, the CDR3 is TGTGCCAGCACCCCTGGGCAGGGATCCTACGAGCAGTACTTC.

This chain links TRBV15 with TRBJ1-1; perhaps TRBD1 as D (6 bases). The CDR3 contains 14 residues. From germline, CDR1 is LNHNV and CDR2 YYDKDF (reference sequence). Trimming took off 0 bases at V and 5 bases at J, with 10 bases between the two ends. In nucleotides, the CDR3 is TGTGCCACCAGCAGAGAAGGGGGATCTACTGAAGCTTTCTTT. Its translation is CATSREGGSTEAFF.

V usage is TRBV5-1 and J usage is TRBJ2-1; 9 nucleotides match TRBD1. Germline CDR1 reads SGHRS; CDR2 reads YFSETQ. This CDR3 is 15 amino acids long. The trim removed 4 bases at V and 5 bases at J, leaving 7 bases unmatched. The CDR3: CASSLTGGPDNEQFF. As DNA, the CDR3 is TGCGCCAGCAGCCTAACAGGGGGCCCGGACAATGAGCAGTTCTTC.

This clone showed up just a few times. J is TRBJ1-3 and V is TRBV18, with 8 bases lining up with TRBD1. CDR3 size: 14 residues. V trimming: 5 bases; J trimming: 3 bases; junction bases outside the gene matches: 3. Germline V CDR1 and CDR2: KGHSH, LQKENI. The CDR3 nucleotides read TGTGCCAGCTCAGCGGACAGGGTTGGAAACACCATATATTTT. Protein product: CASSADRVGNTIYF.

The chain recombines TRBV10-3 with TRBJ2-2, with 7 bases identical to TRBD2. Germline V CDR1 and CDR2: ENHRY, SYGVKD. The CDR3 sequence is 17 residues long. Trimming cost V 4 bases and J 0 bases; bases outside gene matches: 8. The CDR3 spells CAISGLAAIANTGELFF. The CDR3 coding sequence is TGTGCCATCAGTGGCCTAGCGGCGATCGCGAACACCGGGGAGCTGTTTTTT.

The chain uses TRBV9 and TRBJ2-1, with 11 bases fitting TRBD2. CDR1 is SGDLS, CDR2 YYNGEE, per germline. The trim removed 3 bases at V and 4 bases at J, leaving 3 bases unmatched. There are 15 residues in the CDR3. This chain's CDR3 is CASSERTSGYNEQFF. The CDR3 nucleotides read TGTGCCAGCAGCGAGAGGACTAGCGGGTACAATGAGCAGTTCTTC.

Written as DNA, the CDR3 is TGTGCCTGGAGTCTCGCAGGGTCGGACACCGGGGAGCTGTTTTTT. This sequence encodes CAWSLAGSDTGELFF. This sequence joins TRBV30 and TRBJ2-2, with D possibly TRBD1 on 5 matching bases. Trimming took 2 bases from V and 3 from J, leaving 13 bases between them. Germline assignment: CDR1 GTSNPN and CDR2 SVGIG (reference sequence). This CDR3 is 15 amino acids long.

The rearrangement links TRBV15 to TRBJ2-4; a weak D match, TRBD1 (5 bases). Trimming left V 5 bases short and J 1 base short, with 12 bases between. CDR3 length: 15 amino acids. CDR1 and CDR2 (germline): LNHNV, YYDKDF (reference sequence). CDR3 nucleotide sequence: TGTGCCACCAGCCCCGAAGGGGCGGCCAAAAACATTCAGTACTTC. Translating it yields CATSPEGAAKNIQYF. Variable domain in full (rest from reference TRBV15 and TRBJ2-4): DAMVIQNPRYQVTQFGKPVTLSCSQTLNHNVMYWYQQKSSQAPKLLFHYYDKDFNNEADTPDNFQSRRPNTSFCFLDIRSPGLGDTAMYLCATSPEGAAKNIQYFGAGTRLSVL.

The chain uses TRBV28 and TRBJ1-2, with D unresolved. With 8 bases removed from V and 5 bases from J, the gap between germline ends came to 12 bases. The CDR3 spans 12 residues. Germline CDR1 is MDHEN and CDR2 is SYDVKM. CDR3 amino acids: CASLNSGYGYTF. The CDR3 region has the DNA TGTGCCAGCCTCAACTCGGGTTATGGCTACACCTTC.

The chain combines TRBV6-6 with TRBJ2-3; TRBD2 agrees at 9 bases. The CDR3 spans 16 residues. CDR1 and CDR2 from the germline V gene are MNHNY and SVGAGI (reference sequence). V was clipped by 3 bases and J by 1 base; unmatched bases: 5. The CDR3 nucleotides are TGTGCCAGCAGTTATGGCGGGGGGGAGGGCACAGATACGCAGTATTTT. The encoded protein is CASSYGGGEGTDTQYF.

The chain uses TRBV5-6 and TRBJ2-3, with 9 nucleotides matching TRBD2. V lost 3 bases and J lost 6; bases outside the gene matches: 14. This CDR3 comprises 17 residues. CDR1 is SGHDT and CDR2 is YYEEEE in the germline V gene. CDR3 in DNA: TGTGCCAGCAGCTCTTATAACCTAGCGGGGTTACGGGATACGCAGTATTTT. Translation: CASSSYNLAGLRDTQYF.

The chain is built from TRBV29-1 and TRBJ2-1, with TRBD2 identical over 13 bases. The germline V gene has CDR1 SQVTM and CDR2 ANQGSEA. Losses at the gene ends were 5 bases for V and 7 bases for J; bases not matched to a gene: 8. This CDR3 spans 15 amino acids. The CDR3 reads CSVSTSGGPGNEQFF. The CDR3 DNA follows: TGCAGCGTTTCGACTAGCGGGGGGCCGGGGAATGAGCAGTTCTTC.

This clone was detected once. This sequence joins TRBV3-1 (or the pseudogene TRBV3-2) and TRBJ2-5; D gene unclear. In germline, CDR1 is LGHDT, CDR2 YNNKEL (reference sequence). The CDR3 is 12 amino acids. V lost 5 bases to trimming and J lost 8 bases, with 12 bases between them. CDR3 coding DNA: TGTGCCAGCAGCACCCACGAACTAACCCAGTACTTC. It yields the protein CASSTHELTQYF.

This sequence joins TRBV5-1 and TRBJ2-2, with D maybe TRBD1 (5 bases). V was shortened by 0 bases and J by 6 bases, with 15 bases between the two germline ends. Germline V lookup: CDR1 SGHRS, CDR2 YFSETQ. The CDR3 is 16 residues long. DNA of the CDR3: TGCGCCAGCAGCTTGGCCGTACAGGACACCCCCGGGGAGCTGTTTTTT. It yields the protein CASSLAVQDTPGELFF.

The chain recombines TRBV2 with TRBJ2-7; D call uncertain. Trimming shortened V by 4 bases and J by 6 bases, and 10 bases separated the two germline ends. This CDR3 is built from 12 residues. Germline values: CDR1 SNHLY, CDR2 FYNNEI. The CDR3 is CASSAGGSEQYF. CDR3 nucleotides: TGTGCCAGCAGTGCCGGTGGTTCCGAGCAGTACTTC. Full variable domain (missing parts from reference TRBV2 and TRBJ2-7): EPEVTQTPSHQVTQMGQEVILRCVPISNHLYFYWYRQILGQKVEFLVSFYNNEISEKSEIFDDQFSVERPDGSNFTLKIRSTKLEDSAMYFCASSAGGSEQYFGPGTRLTVT.

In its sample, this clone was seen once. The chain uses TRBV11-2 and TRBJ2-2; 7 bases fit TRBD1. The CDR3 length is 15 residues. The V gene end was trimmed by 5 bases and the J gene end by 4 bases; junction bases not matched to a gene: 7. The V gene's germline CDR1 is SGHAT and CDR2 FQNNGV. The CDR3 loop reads CASSQLQGSTGELFF. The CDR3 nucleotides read TGTGCCAGCAGCCAATTACAGGGGAGCACCGGGGAGCTGTTTTTT. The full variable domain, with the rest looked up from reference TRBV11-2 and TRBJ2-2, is EAGVAQSPRYKIIEKRQSVAFWCNPISGHATLYWYQQILGQGPKLLIQFQNNGVVDDSQLPKDRFSAERLKGVDSTLKIQPAKLEDSAVYLCASSQLQGSTGELFFGEGSRLTVL.

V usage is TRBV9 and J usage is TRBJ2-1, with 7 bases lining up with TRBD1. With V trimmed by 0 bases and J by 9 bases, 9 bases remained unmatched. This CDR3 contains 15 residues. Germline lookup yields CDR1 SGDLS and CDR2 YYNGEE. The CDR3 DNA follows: TGTGCCAGCAGCGTAGCAGCTGACAGGGAGCGTGAGCAGTTCTTC. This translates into CASSVAADREREQFF.

This CDR3 is CASSTGGASYEQYF. In DNA form, the CDR3 reads TGCGCCAGCAGCACTGGCGGGGCTTCCTACGAGCAGTACTTC. The J gene is TRBJ2-7, the V gene TRBV5-1, with D perhaps TRBD2 (6 bases). Trimming left V 4 bases short and J 1 base short, with 12 bases between. This CDR3 spans 14 amino acids. In germline, CDR1 is SGHRS, CDR2 YFSETQ.

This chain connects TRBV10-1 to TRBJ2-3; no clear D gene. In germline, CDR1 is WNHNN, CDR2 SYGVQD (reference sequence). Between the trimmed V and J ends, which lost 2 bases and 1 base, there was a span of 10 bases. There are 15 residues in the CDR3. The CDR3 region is CASSEAIGGTDTQYF. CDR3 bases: TGCGCCAGCAGTGAGGCGATAGGAGGCACAGATACGCAGTATTTT.

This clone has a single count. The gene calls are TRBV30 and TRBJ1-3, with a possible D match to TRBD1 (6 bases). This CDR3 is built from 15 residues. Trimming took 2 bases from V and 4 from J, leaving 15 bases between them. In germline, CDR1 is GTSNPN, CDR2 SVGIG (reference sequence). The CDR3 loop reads CAWSTNQGLGNTIYF. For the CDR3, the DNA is TGTGCCTGGAGTACGAACCAGGGGCTGGGAAACACCATATATTTT.